The 17 T cell receptor beta chains below were found in one sample sequenced in a study of monozygotic twins with inflammatory bowel disease. TCRdb reprocessed the 5' RACE reads and reports one entry per CDR3 protein, with no DNA. The record lists 400,000 or so distinct CDR3 sequences, of which the ten most abundant hold 2% to 2.5%. The sequencing sample was made of blood. The source of these receptors is a human donor with ulcerative colitis or Crohn's disease, or a healthy co-twin of an affected twin (not recorded which).

V gene TRBV5-4 combines with J gene TRBJ2-1. Germline CDR1 reads SGHNT; CDR2 reads YYREEE (reference sequence). The CDR3 has 15 amino acids. The CDR3 here is CASSFDQGPYNEQFF.

The V call is TRBV7-9, the J call TRBJ2-7; TCRdb designates TRBD1, a call that cannot be tested without DNA. The CDR3 is 15 amino acids. In germline, CDR1 is SEHNR, CDR2 FQNEAQ (reference sequence). The CDR3 sequence is CASSTTGTAKYEQYF.

The V call is TRBV7-2, the J call TRBJ2-2. Germline V gene sequence: CDR1 SGHTA, CDR2 FQGNSA. The CDR3 is made up of 13 amino acids. CDR3 protein: CASSLRVTGELFF.

The chain uses TRBV10-3 and TRBJ2-7; TCRdb calls TRBD2, which cannot be checked without DNA. Germline loops: CDR1 ENHRY, CDR2 SYGVKD. The CDR3 length is 14 residues. The CDR3 is CAISESNSGYEQYF.

The chain carries TRBV19 and TRBJ1-2; TCRdb names TRBD1, which stays unverified in the absence of DNA. The CDR3 consists of 15 residues. Germline CDR1 and CDR2: LNHDA and SQIVND (reference sequence). The CDR3 region is CASRRTALESYGYTF.

The gene calls are TRBV9 and TRBJ2-4; TCRdb indicates TRBD1, and absent DNA this call remains unverified. CDR3 length: 17 amino acids. The germline V gene has CDR1 SGDLS and CDR2 YYNGEE. CDR3 amino acids: CASSPISIGGRGNIQYF.

The chain recombines TRBV19 with TRBJ1-4. Per germline, CDR1 LNHDA and CDR2 SQIVND (reference sequence). The CDR3 has 16 residues. The CDR3 loop reads CASSAKVVGRGEKLFF.

This chain links TRBV29-1 with TRBJ2-4; lacking DNA, the TRBD1 call made by TCRdb goes unchecked. The CDR3 contains 13 residues. Germline lookup yields CDR1 SQVTM and CDR2 ANQGSEA. The CDR3 region is CSVVQGHGDIQYF.

V and J are TRBV20-1 and TRBJ2-1; the TCRdb call, TRBD1, lacks DNA for checking. The germline CDR1 and CDR2 sequences are DFQATT and SNEGSKA (reference sequence). The CDR3 spans 15 residues. This CDR3 reads CSATGQGRSYNEQFF.

The rearrangement uses TRBV20-1 and TRBJ2-2; TCRdb's assignment of TRBD2 cannot be checked, as there is no DNA. Germline CDR1 reads DFQATT; CDR2 reads SNEGSKA (reference sequence). The CDR3 contains 14 residues. CDR3 protein: CSAIDSGGTGELFF.

This chain connects TRBV7-2 to TRBJ2-3; TCRdb's D call of TRBD1 is untestable without DNA. The V gene's germline CDR1 is SGHTA and CDR2 FQGNSA. The CDR3 extends over 14 amino acids. The CDR3 region is CASSYRIPSDTQYF.

The CDR3: CASSLSSGANVLTF. V usage is TRBV5-1 and J usage is TRBJ2-6. The CDR3 runs 14 residues. Per germline, CDR1 SGHRS and CDR2 YFSETQ.

The rearrangement uses TRBV5-1 and TRBJ1-2; lacking DNA, the TRBD1 call made by TCRdb goes unchecked. This CDR3 has 14 residues. Germline V CDR1 and CDR2: SGHRS, YFSETQ. CDR3 in amino acids: CASSLAGGDYGYTF.

The chain uses TRBV12-3 or TRBV12-4 and TRBJ2-2; TCRdb picks TRBD1, but there is no DNA to check that call. The CDR3 consists of 13 residues. The CDR3 region is CASTTWGRGELFF.

The chain employs TRBV20-1 and TRBJ2-3; TCRdb's D gene call, TRBD2, goes unchecked for lack of DNA. The CDR3 spans 17 residues. Germline CDR1 DFQATT, CDR2 SNEGSKA (reference sequence). Here the CDR3 reads CSAPGLAGGYSTDTQYF.

CDR3 protein: CASSHLDSGVPTNNEQFF. The genes are TRBV14 and TRBJ2-1; TCRdb's assignment of TRBD2 cannot be checked, as there is no DNA. The CDR3 is 18 amino acids. Per the germline V gene, CDR1 is SGHDN and CDR2 is FVKESK.

The chain uses TRBV5-5 and TRBJ1-5; TCRdb's D call, TRBD1, is unchecked because there is no DNA. Per germline, CDR1 SGHKS and CDR2 YYEKEE (reference sequence). The CDR3 runs 15 residues. This CDR3 reads CASSLGVYSNQPQHF.